Listed below are T cell receptor beta chains from one sample, sequenced in a study of OX40 agonist ivuxolimab in advanced cancers. TCRdb's table, derived via immunoSEQ multiplex PCR, lists solely in-frame clones and lacks some. This table holds 7,000 to 9,500 clones, 88% found once. The sample was CD4+ or CD8+ T cells sorted from blood, taken in a trial of the OX40 agonist ivuxolimab. Receptor source: an adult with an advanced solid tumor such as melanoma, head and neck, liver or kidney cancer. CDR3s include the opening cysteine and the closing phenylalanine or tryptophan. Fields, in order: V gene, clone size, J gene, D gene, CDR3 DNA, CDR3 protein. The D gene is left open where the match is weak. The size of a clone is reported for some rows only, either as once, few or many, or as a class for expanded clones.

V gene: TRBV11-2; clone size: -; J gene: TRBJ2-7; D gene: -; CDR3 DNA: TGTGCCAGCAGCTTAGGGGGCCGGGAGCAGTACTTC; CDR3 protein: CASSLGGREQYF
V gene: TRBV11-3; clone size: -; J gene: TRBJ2-5; D gene: -; CDR3 DNA: TGTGCCAGCAGCCCCGACGGGCAAGAGACCCAGTACTTC; CDR3 protein: CASSPDGQETQYF
V gene: TRBV10-1; clone size: -; J gene: TRBJ2-2; D gene: -; CDR3 DNA: TGCGCCAGCAGTGAGTCGGGAGGGGAGCTGTTTTTT; CDR3 protein: CASSESGGELFF
V gene: TRBV13; clone size: -; J gene: TRBJ2-3; D gene: -; CDR3 DNA: TGTGCCAGCAGCTTAGTGGACCGGACTCCTCCCCGATGCCGAGATCCTCCCGCGAGTGATACGCAGTATTTT; CDR3 protein: CASSLVDRTPPRCRDPPASDTQYF
V gene: TRBV5-4; clone size: -; J gene: TRBJ1-3; D gene: TRBD1; CDR3 DNA: TGTGCCAGCAGCCCGACAGGGGGAAACACCATATATTTT; CDR3 protein: CASSPTGGNTIYF
V gene: TRBV7-9; clone size: few; J gene: TRBJ2-5; D gene: TRBD1; CDR3 DNA: TGTGCCAGCAGCGTCGGACAGGGTGAGACCCAGTACTTC; CDR3 protein: CASSVGQGETQYF
V gene: TRBV6-4; clone size: few; J gene: TRBJ2-3; D gene: TRBD2; CDR3 DNA: TGTGCCAGCAGTGACTCAGCGGGGGGGGCAGATACGCAGTATTTT; CDR3 protein: CASSDSAGGADTQYF
V gene: TRBV13; clone size: few; J gene: TRBJ2-3; D gene: TRBD2; CDR3 DNA: TGTGCCAGCAGCTTGTCGGGGGGGCCCGGCACAGATACGCAGTATTTT; CDR3 protein: CASSLSGGPGTDTQYF
V gene: TRBV5-6; clone size: once; J gene: TRBJ2-5; D gene: -; CDR3 DNA: TGTGCCAGCAGCTTACAAGAGACCCAGTACTTC; CDR3 protein: CASSLQETQYF
V gene: TRBV7-7; clone size: -; J gene: TRBJ2-2; D gene: TRBD1; CDR3 DNA: TGTGCCAGCAGCGGGGGACAGGGGGTCGCCGGGGAGCTGTTTTTT; CDR3 protein: CASSGGQGVAGELFF
V gene: TRBV7-6; clone size: -; J gene: TRBJ2-7; D gene: -; CDR3 DNA: TGTGCCAGCAGCTTTCGGGGGTACACCTACGAGCAGTACTTC; CDR3 protein: CASSFRGYTYEQYF
V gene: TRBV6-4; clone size: -; J gene: TRBJ1-4; D gene: -; CDR3 DNA: TGTGCCAGCAGGGGTCGTACTGCAACTAATGAAAAACTGTTTTTT; CDR3 protein: CASRGRTATNEKLFF
V gene: TRBV4-1; clone size: -; J gene: TRBJ2-1; D gene: -; CDR3 DNA: TGCGCCAGCAACTTAAAGGCCCAGAGTGGCTACAATGAGCAGTTCTTC; CDR3 protein: CASNLKAQSGYNEQFF
V gene: TRBV4-1; clone size: -; J gene: TRBJ1-5; D gene: -; CDR3 DNA: TGCGCCAGCAGCCAAGGACAGCGCAATCAGCCCCAGCATTTT; CDR3 protein: CASSQGQRNQPQHF
V gene: TRBV2; clone size: -; J gene: TRBJ1-1; D gene: -; CDR3 DNA: TGTGCCAGCAGTGGATTGGGGGATACTGAAGCTTTCTTT; CDR3 protein: CASSGLGDTEAFF
V gene: TRBV2; clone size: -; J gene: TRBJ2-7; D gene: -; CDR3 DNA: TGTGCCAGCAGTAGGGACATCTACGAGCAGTACTTC; CDR3 protein: CASSRDIYEQYF
V gene: TRBV9; clone size: -; J gene: TRBJ2-3; D gene: -; CDR3 DNA: TGTGCCAGCAGCGTATACGGGGGGCGAGGAGATACGCAGTATTTT; CDR3 protein: CASSVYGGRGDTQYF
V gene: TRBV29-1; clone size: once; J gene: TRBJ1-1; D gene: -; CDR3 DNA: TGCAGCGTAGAGGGGACGGTAAACATGAACACTGAAGCTTTCTTT; CDR3 protein: CSVEGTVNMNTEAFF
V gene: TRBV7-9; clone size: -; J gene: TRBJ2-7; D gene: TRBD2; CDR3 DNA: TGTGCCAGCAGCTTAGGACCCGGGAGGGGTGGAAGCGAGCAGTACTTC; CDR3 protein: CASSLGPGRGGSEQYF
V gene: TRBV19; clone size: -; J gene: TRBJ1-1; D gene: -; CDR3 DNA: TGTGCCAGTAGTACGCCCAACGAACTAATGAACACTGAAGCTTTCTTT; CDR3 protein: CASSTPNELMNTEAFF
V gene: TRBV27; clone size: -; J gene: TRBJ2-7; D gene: TRBD1; CDR3 DNA: TGTGCCAGCAGTTTGGGACAGGGAGGCTCCTACGAGCAGTACTTC; CDR3 protein: CASSLGQGGSYEQYF
V gene: TRBV30; clone size: few; J gene: TRBJ1-2; D gene: TRBD1; CDR3 DNA: TGTGCCTGGAGTGCAGGGACAGAATATTATGGCTACACCTTC; CDR3 protein: CAWSAGTEYYGYTF
V gene: TRBV5-8; clone size: -; J gene: TRBJ2-7; D gene: -; CDR3 DNA: TGTGCCAGCAGCTTGGCCCCGGGGTGGTACGAGCAGTACTTC; CDR3 protein: CASSLAPGWYEQYF
V gene: TRBV7-3; clone size: -; J gene: TRBJ2-2; D gene: -; CDR3 DNA: TGTGCCAGCAGTTCTACCCTGGGGGCCGGGGAGCTGTTTTTT; CDR3 protein: CASSSTLGAGELFF
V gene: TRBV29-1; clone size: -; J gene: TRBJ2-2; D gene: -; CDR3 DNA: TGCAGCGTTGGGGACTTAAACACCGGGGAGCTGTTTTTT; CDR3 protein: CSVGDLNTGELFF
V gene: TRBV9; clone size: -; J gene: TRBJ1-4; D gene: TRBD1; CDR3 DNA: TGTGCCAGCAGCGGGGACAGCGCTCAGGAAAAACTGTTTTTT; CDR3 protein: CASSGDSAQEKLFF